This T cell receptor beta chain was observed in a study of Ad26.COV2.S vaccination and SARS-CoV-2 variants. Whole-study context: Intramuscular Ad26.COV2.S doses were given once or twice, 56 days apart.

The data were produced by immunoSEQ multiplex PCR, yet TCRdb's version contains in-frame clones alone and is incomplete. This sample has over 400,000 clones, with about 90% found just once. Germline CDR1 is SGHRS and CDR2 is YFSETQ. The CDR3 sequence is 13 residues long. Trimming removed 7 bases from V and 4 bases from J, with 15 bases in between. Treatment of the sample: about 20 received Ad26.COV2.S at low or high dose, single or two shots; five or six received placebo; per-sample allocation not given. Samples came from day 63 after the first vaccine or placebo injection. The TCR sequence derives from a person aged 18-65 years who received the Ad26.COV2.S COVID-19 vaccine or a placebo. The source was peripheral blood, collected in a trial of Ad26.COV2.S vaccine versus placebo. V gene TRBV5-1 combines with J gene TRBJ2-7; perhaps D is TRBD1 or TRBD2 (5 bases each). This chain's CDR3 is CASRPEGIYEQYF. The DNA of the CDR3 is TGCGCCAGCCGACCCGAGGGGATTTACGAGCAGTACTTC.